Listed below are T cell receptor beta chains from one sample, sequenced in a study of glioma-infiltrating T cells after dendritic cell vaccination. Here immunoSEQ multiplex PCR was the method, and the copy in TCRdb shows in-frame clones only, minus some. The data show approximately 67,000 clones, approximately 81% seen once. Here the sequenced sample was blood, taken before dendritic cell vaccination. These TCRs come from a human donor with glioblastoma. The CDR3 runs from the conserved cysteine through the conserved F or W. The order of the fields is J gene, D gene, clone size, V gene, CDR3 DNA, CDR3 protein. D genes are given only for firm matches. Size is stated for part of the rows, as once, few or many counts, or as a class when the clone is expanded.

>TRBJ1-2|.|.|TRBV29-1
TGCAGCGTCCAGGGAGGTAACTATGGCTACACCTTC
CSVQGGNYGYTF
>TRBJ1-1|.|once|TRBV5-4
TGTGCCAGCAGCTTGGATGCGGCCATGAACACTGAAGCTTTCTTT
CASSLDAAMNTEAFF
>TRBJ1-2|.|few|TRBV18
TGTGCCAGCTCACCACCTCAGGGTGGATCCTATGGCTACACCTTC
CASSPPQGGSYGYTF
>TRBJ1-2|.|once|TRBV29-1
TGCAGCGTTACCCCAGCAGGGATCTATGGCTACACCTTC
CSVTPAGIYGYTF
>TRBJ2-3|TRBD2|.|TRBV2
TGTGCCAGCAGTTTTGGACTAGCGGTGACCCTTCTGTATTTT
CASSFGLAVTLLYF
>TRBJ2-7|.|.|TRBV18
TGTGCCAGCTCACCATCTCCGGGATCCAGCTCCTACGAGCAGTACTTC
CASSPSPGSSSYEQYF
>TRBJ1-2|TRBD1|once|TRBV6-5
TGTGCCAGCAGTTACGTTGGGGACAGGGACTATGGCTACACCTTC
CASSYVGDRDYGYTF
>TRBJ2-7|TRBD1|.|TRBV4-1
TGCGCCAGCAGCCAGGGCCGGGACAGATTTTACCACGAGCAGTACTTC
CASSQGRDRFYHEQYF
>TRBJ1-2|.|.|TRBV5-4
TGTGCCAGCAGCTTAGACAGAGCAGCTAACTATGGCTACACCTTC
CASSLDRAANYGYTF
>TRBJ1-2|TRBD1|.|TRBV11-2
TGTGCCAGCAGCGTGGACAGGGAAGATGGCTACACCTTC
CASSVDREDGYTF
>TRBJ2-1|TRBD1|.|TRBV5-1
TGCGCCAGCAGCAAATCACCCGACAGGGGGTATGGCAATGAGCAGTTCTTC
CASSKSPDRGYGNEQFF
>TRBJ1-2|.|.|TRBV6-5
TGTGCCAGCATGCACGGCTATGGCTACACCTTC
CASMHGYGYTF
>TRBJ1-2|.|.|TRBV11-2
TGTGCCAGCAGCTCGACTTATGGCTACACCTTC
CASSSTYGYTF
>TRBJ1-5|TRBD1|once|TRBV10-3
TGTGCCACTAAGGGGACAGACAAAAATCAGCCCCAGCATTTT
CATKGTDKNQPQHF
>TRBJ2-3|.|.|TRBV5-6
TGTGCCAGCAGCTTGGACGGGGGGCAGACAGATACGCAGTATTTT
CASSLDGGQTDTQYF
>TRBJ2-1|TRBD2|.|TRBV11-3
TGTGCCAGCAGCAGCGGGGGGCTCTCCTACAATGAGCAGTTCTTC
CASSSGGLSYNEQFF
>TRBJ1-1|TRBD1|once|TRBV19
TGTGCCAGTAGTCCCGGACAGGGTAGGGAAGCTTTCTTT
CASSPGQGREAFF
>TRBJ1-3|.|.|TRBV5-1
TGCGCCAGCAGCTTGGGGCAGCCAGGCTCTGGAAACACCATATATTTT
CASSLGQPGSGNTIYF
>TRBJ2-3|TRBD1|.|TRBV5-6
TGTGCCAGCAGCCCCGAGACAGGGGCCAGCACAGATACGCAGTATTTT
CASSPETGASTDTQYF
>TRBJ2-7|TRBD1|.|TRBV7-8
TGTGCCAGCAGCCCCGGAGACAGGGTCTCCTACGAGCAGTACTTC
CASSPGDRVSYEQYF
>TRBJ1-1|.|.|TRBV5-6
TGTGCCAGCAGCCCTCACAGGGAAGAAGCTTTCTTT
CASSPHREEAFF
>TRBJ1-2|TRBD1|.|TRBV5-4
TGTGCCAGCAGCTTGGAAAAGCAGGGGGCGAGTTATGGCTACACCTTC
CASSLEKQGASYGYTF
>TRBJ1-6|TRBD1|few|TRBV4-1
TGCGCCAGCAGCCGGACAGGGGAATCACCCCTCCACTTT
CASSRTGESPLHF
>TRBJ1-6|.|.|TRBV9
TGTGCCAGCAGCGTCCAGGGAAATAATTCACCCCTCCACTTT
CASSVQGNNSPLHF
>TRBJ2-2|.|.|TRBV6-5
TGTGCCAGCAGCCCAATTTTGGGGGCGGGGGAGCTGTTTTTT
CASSPILGAGELFF
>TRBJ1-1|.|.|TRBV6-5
TGTGCCAGCAGTTTTAGGGGGACTGAAGCTTTCTTT
CASSFRGTEAFF
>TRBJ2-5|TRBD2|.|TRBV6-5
TGTGCCAGCAGAACTAGCGGGGGTCCCCTGGAGACCCAGTACTTC
CASRTSGGPLETQYF
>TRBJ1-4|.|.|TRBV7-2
TGTGCCAGCAGCTCAGCTAGGGGAGGGTCGAATGAAAAACTGTTTTTT
CASSSARGGSNEKLFF
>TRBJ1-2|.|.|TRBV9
TGTGCCAGCAGCCCGTCGGGGGGAACGTATGGCTACACCTTC
CASSPSGGTYGYTF
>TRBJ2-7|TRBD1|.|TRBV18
TGTGCCAGCTCACCAGGGGGCCAGGGGGCGAGGGAGCAGTACTTC
CASSPGGQGAREQYF
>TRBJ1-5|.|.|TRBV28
TGTGCCAGCAGTCCCATGACCGGAGTAGCAAATCAGCCCCAGCATTTT
CASSPMTGVANQPQHF
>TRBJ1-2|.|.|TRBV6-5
TGTGCCAGCAGTTACGGACTAAGGGCCGAGGGCTACACCTTC
CASSYGLRAEGYTF
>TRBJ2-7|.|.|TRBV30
TGTGCCTGGAGTGTGCGCGGTCTCTCGGTAACCTACGAGCAGTACTTC
CAWSVRGLSVTYEQYF
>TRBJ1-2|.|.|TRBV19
TGTGCCAGTATTACGACCCGAGACAGGCACAGCTATGGCTACACCTTC
CASITTRDRHSYGYTF
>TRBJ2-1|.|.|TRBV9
TGTGCCAGCAACCTAGACAGTTACAATGAGCAGTTCTTC
CASNLDSYNEQFF
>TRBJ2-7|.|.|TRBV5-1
TGCGCCAGCAGCTTGGACGGGGGTGGCGAGCAGTACTTC
CASSLDGGGEQYF
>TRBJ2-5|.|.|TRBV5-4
TGTGCCAGCAGCTTTCTAAGAGAGACCCAGTACTTC
CASSFLRETQYF
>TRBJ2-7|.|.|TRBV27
TGTGCCAGCGGTACCCTAGGCGAGCAGTACTTC
CASGTLGEQYF
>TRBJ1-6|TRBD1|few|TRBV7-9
TGTGCCAGCAGCCCGACTGACAGGGGATATAGTTCACCCCTCCACTTT
CASSPTDRGYSSPLHF
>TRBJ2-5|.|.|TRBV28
TGTGCCAGCAGTTTCTACGGTCCGTCTATAGAGACCCAGTACTTC
CASSFYGPSIETQYF
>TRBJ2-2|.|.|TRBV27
TGTGCCAGCAGTCCCTGGTCGGGGTCCGCGAACACCGGGGAGCTGTTTTTT
CASSPWSGSANTGELFF
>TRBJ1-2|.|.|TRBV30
TGTGCCTGGAGTCTGGCAGGGAGGAACTATGGCTACACCTTC
CAWSLAGRNYGYTF
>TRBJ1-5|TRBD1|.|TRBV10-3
TGTGCCATCAGTGTAACAGGGGGCCGGGGTCAGCCCCAGCATTTT
CAISVTGGRGQPQHF
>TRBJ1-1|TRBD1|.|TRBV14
TGTGCCAGCAGCCAACAGGGGGCGGGGAACACTGAAGCTTTCTTT
CASSQQGAGNTEAFF
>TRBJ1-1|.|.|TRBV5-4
TGTGCCAGCAGCTTGAAAGGAGATTGGAACAGGGCGCTTCCTGAAGCTTTCTTT
CASSLKGDWNRALPEAFF
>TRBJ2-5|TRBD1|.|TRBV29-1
TGCAGCGTTGGCAGGGGGGAGACCCAGTACTTC
CSVGRGETQYF
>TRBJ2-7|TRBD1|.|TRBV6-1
TGTGCCAGCAGTTCCCTGACAGGGACCTACGAGCAGTACTTC
CASSSLTGTYEQYF
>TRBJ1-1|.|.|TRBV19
TGTGCCAGTAGTTTTACGGGGAACACTGAAGCTTTCTTT
CASSFTGNTEAFF
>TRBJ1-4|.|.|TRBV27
TGTGCCAGCAGTTTAAGGAGGGGAAATGAAAAACTGTTTTTT
CASSLRRGNEKLFF
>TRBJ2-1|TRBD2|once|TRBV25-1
TGTGCCAGCAGTGGTAGCGGGGAGGTCAATGAGCAGTTCTTC
CASSGSGEVNEQFF
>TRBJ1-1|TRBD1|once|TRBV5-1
TGCGCCAGTAGCTTGGGGCAGGGGGCGAGGACTGAAGCTTTCTTT
CASSLGQGARTEAFF
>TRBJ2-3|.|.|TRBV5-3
TGTGCCAGAAGCTTGAAATTAAGCGGCGGATCCACAGATACGCAGTATTTT
CARSLKLSGGSTDTQYF
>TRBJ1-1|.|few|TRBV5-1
TGCGCCAGCAGCTTGAGGGACACCTACTTGAACACTGAAGCTTTCTTT
CASSLRDTYLNTEAFF
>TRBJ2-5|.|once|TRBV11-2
TGTGCCAGCAGACGGTCGGGGTACCAAGAGACCCAGTACTTC
CASRRSGYQETQYF
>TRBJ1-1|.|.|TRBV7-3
TGTGCCAGCAGCTTAATGTCCGACACTGAAGCTTTCTTT
CASSLMSDTEAFF
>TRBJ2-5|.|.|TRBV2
TGTGCCAGCAGTGTGCTTGGAGGGGAGACCCAGTACTTC
CASSVLGGETQYF
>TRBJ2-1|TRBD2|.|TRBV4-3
TGCGCCAGCAGCCTGGGACTAGCCCGGGGCAATGAGCAGTTCTTC
CASSLGLARGNEQFF
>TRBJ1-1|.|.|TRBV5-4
TGTGCCAGCAGCTTGGAAGCGAACACTGAAGCTTTCTTT
CASSLEANTEAFF
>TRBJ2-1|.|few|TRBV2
TGTGCCAGCAGTGAGGGCAGGACCTACAATGAGCAGTTCTTC
CASSEGRTYNEQFF
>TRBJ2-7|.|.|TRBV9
TGTGCCAGCAGCGTAGGCTGGGGACACGGATACGAGCAGTACTTC
CASSVGWGHGYEQYF